The 26 T cell receptor beta chains below all came from one sample that was sequenced in a study of human T cells and chemical hapten exposure. From the RACE reads, TCRdb called clonotypes with MiXCR, one entry per CDR3 protein. The sample contains roughly 100,000 distinct CDR3 sequences, about 10% of which appear only once. Time point meaning: patch test 1, 2 weeks after DPC sensitization. Treatment here: therapeutic diphenylcyclopropenone sensitization with weekly scalp DPC. Specimen: whole blood, collected in connection with sensitization to the hapten diphenylcyclopropenone (DPC). These receptor sequences come from a woman aged 40 to 50 with alopecia areata. Some clones in this sample may be carry-over from other donors' samples.

The chain recombines TRBV30 with TRBJ1-2; D not certain. This CDR3 contains 11 residues. Per germline, CDR1 GTSNPN and CDR2 SVGIG (reference sequence). V was cut by 3 bases and J by 3 bases, with 5 bases left in between. CDR3 in DNA: TGTGCCTGGAGGCCCGACTATGGCTACACCTTC. Translating it yields CAWRPDYGYTF.

Ten or more counts support this clonotype. This sequence joins TRBV7-2 and TRBJ2-3, with no clear D. V lost 5 bases to trimming and J lost 4 bases, with 10 bases between them. Germline V gene sequence: CDR1 SGHTA, CDR2 FQGNSA. CDR3 length equals 13 residues. CDR3 in DNA: TGTGCCAGCAGCCTTACAAGGGCAGATACGCAGTATTTT. It is translated as CASSLTRADTQYF.

The chain combines TRBV10-1 with TRBJ1-1; TRBD1 might be the D (5 bases). Germline values: CDR1 WNHNN, CDR2 SYGVQD (reference sequence). V lost 6 bases and J 10 bases, leaving 15 bases between the germline ends. The CDR3 consists of 12 residues. Here the CDR3 DNA reads TGCGCCAGCAGCCCTTCGGGGCGGGGAGCTTTCTTT. The encoded protein is CASSPSGRGAFF.

The V gene is TRBV28, the J gene TRBJ2-7, with D tentatively TRBD2 (6 bases). Trimming took 9 bases from V and 0 from J, leaving 12 bases between them. CDR1 is MDHEN, CDR2 SYDVKM, per germline. The CDR3 loop spans 13 amino acids. In nucleotides, the CDR3 is TGTGCCAGTTTAGCGGAAAGCTCCTACGAGCAGTACTTC. It is translated as CASLAESSYEQYF.

There are many counts of this clonotype. The rearrangement links TRBV3-2 to TRBJ1-6; TRBD1, the table's D call, was not compared with the DNA. TRBV3-2 is a pseudogene. The CDR3 has 16 amino acids. As DNA, the CDR3 is TGTGCCAGCAGCCCCTCAGGACAGGGAAGCAATTCACCCCTCCACTTT. It yields the protein CASSPSGQGSNSPLHF.

Details on this clonotype: This CDR3 is missing its conserved last phenylalanine or tryptophan, likely due to a read error. This chain links TRBV12-3 or TRBV12-4 with TRBJ2-3; 10 bases align to TRBD2. This CDR3 has 15 residues. Losses at the gene ends were 8 bases for V and 2 bases for J; bases not matched to a gene: 7. In nucleotides, the CDR3 is TGTGCCAGCGGGCCCCTAGCGGGGGTCACAGATACGCAGTATTCT. Translating it yields CASGPLAGVTDTQYS.

This clonotype came up many times. The gene calls are TRBV29-1 and TRBJ1-1; a weak D match, TRBD1 (5 bases). V lost 7 bases and J lost 1, with 16 bases in between. This CDR3 contains 14 residues. Germline CDR1 reads SQVTM; CDR2 reads ANQGSEA. CDR3 region: CSGVMRGANTEAFF. The DNA of the CDR3 is TGCAGCGGGGTTATGAGAGGGGCGAACACTGAAGCTTTCTTT.

This clonotype came up many times. The genes are TRBV6-6 and TRBJ2-1, with no clear D. This CDR3 contains 10 residues. CDR1 MNHNY and CDR2 SVGAGI come from the germline V gene (reference sequence). The V end was cut by 7 bases, the J end by 7 bases, with 5 bases between. The CDR3: CASKGNEQFF. The DNA of the CDR3 is TGTGCCAGCAAAGGTAATGAGCAGTTCTTC.

This clonotype was detected many times. The V call is TRBV7-3, the J call TRBJ1-6, with 7 bases identical to TRBD1. The CDR3 covers 14 residues. CDR1 is SGHTA, CDR2 FQGTGA, per germline. The junction had 4 bases not matched to a gene; V was cut back by 6 bases and J by 5 bases. CDR3 nucleotides: TGTGCCAGCAGGCCCGGGACAGATAATTCACCCCTCCACTTT. This codes for CASRPGTDNSPLHF.

This clonotype has a count of ten or more. The chain couples TRBV12-3 or TRBV12-4 to TRBJ1-2, with D maybe TRBD1 (6 bases). The CDR3 covers 14 residues. V lost 5 bases to trimming and J lost 3 bases, with 13 bases between them. The CDR3 DNA sequence: TGTGCCAGCAGTCCCACGACAGGAGACTATGGCTACACCTTC. This sequence encodes CASSPTTGDYGYTF.

This clonotype occurred a few times. The chain links TRBV29-1 to TRBJ2-7; 8 bases align to TRBD2. The junction had 14 bases not matched to a gene; V was cut back by 4 bases and J by 6 bases. The CDR3 is 15 residues long. Per germline, CDR1 SQVTM and CDR2 ANQGSEA. The CDR3 DNA follows: TGCAGCGTTGGGTACCTAGCGGGTGAGGGGGGCGAGCAGTACTTC. Amino acids: CSVGYLAGEGGEQYF.

This clonotype was counted ten times or more. The chain carries TRBV25-1 and TRBJ2-6; D gene ambiguous. The V gene's germline CDR1 is MGHDK and CDR2 SYGVNS. V lost 3 bases and J 2 bases, leaving 2 bases between the germline ends. The CDR3 is 13 amino acids. In nucleotides, the CDR3 is TGTGCCAGCAGTGATCCTGGGGCCAACGTCCTGACTTTC. It yields the protein CASSDPGANVLTF.

V is TRBV4-3 and J is TRBJ2-7, with 8 bases that match TRBD1. Germline V lookup: CDR1 LGHNA, CDR2 YSLEER. The CDR3 is 16 amino acids. The V gene end was trimmed by 2 bases and the J gene end by 4 bases; junction bases not matched to a gene: 10. The CDR3 is CASSQSVSQGAYEQYF. The CDR3 nucleotides are TGCGCCAGCAGCCAATCAGTATCGCAGGGGGCTTACGAGCAGTACTTC.

With respect to this clonotype: Likely a read error: the CDR3 ends without its conserved phenylalanine or tryptophan. V is TRBV14 and J is TRBJ1-2, with 9 bases lining up with TRBD1. Germline CDR1 is SGHDN and CDR2 is FVKESK. V dropped 4 bases and J dropped 5; count of bases not matched to a gene: 5. The CDR3 has 14 amino acids. The CDR3 region has the DNA TGTGCCAGCAGCCGCCAGACAGGGGGTTATGGCTACACCTCC. It translates to CASSRQTGGYGYTS.

This clonotype came up many times. This chain connects TRBV6-5 to TRBJ2-2; TRBD2 aligns across 10 bases. Germline assignment: CDR1 MNHEY and CDR2 SVGAGI. Trimming at V came to 7 bases and at J to 6 bases, leaving 5 bases not matched to a gene. The CDR3 loop spans 14 amino acids. CDR3 sequence: CASNKRGGAGELFF. The CDR3 region has the DNA TGTGCCAGCAATAAGCGGGGGGGCGCCGGGGAGCTGTTTTTT.

The V call is TRBV10-1, the J call TRBJ2-1; D is ambiguous. CDR3 length: 12 amino acids. The germline CDR1 and CDR2 sequences are WNHNN and SYGVQD (reference sequence). The V and J ends lost 5 bases and 5 bases respectively, with 7 bases between them. CDR3 bases: TGCGCCAGCAGTTCTTTAGACAATGAGCAGTTCTTC. It encodes CASSSLDNEQFF.

There are many counts of this clonotype. The rearrangement joins TRBV2 to TRBJ2-6; D gene unclear. The germline V and J ends were trimmed by 8 bases and 2 bases, with 10 bases remaining between them. This CDR3 comprises 14 residues. In germline, CDR1 is SNHLY, CDR2 FYNNEI. CDR3 sequence (DNA): TGTGCCAGCCGCTACAGCACTGGGGCCAACGTCCTGACTTTC. It translates to CASRYSTGANVLTF.

There are many counts of this clonotype. The V call is TRBV29-1, the J call TRBJ2-2, with D perhaps TRBD2 (7 bases). The germline V gene encodes CDR1 SQVTM and CDR2 ANQGSEA. Trimming stripped 4 bases from V and 8 bases from J, with 20 bases between. The CDR3 sequence is 15 residues long. Here the CDR3 DNA reads TGCAGCGTTGGACACAGACTAGCAGGGGAGGGGGAGCTGTTTTTT. Its protein is CSVGHRLAGEGELFF.

This clonotype was recorded at least ten times. The chain recombines TRBV5-1 with TRBJ2-2, with TRBD2 matching over 10 bases. CDR3 length equals 15 residues. Germline loops: CDR1 SGHRS, CDR2 YFSETQ. V shed 4 bases, J shed 5 bases, and the junction held 5 bases outside the gene matches. Here the CDR3 DNA reads TGCGCCAGCAGCCCTCTAGCGGGAGATACCGGGGAGCTGTTTTTT. It specifies CASSPLAGDTGELFF.

The table lists this clonotype with many counts. This chain joins TRBV7-2 and TRBJ1-6; 10 bases are a match to TRBD1. J lost 6 bases, V lost 1 base, and 6 bases had no gene match. The germline V gene encodes CDR1 SGHTA and CDR2 FQGNSA. The CDR3 loop spans 17 amino acids. CDR3 DNA: TGTGCCAGCAGCTTAGGACTCGACAGGGGGCCTAATTCACCCCTCCACTTT. It codes for CASSLGLDRGPNSPLHF. Looking up the rest from reference TRBV7-2 and TRBJ1-6 gives the full variable domain: GAGVSQSPSNKVTEKGKDVELRCDPISGHTALYWYRQSLGQGLEFLIYFQGNSAPDKSGLPSDRFSAERTGGSVSTLTIQRTQQEDSAVYLCASSLGLDRGPNSPLHFGNGTRLTVT.

This sequence joins TRBV20-1 and TRBJ2-3; D is possibly TRBD2 (5 bases). The CDR3 runs 16 residues. Germline-derived CDR1 and CDR2 are DFQATT and SNEGSKA (reference sequence). With 2 bases removed from V and 3 bases from J, the gap between germline ends came to 18 bases. The CDR3 loop is CSARRASPRATDTQYF. The DNA for the CDR3 is TGCAGTGCTAGAAGGGCTAGCCCGAGGGCGACAGATACGCAGTATTTT.

Concerning this clonotype: A much larger clone is a single base away; this may be a read error. The chain links TRBV4-3 to TRBJ2-3, with D possibly being TRBD1 (5 bases). Looked up from germline, CDR1 is LGHNA and CDR2 is YSLEER. The CDR3 consists of 17 residues. CDR3 sequence (DNA): TGCGCCGGCAGCCAAGATTGGGGCGACCCCAGCACAGATACGCAGTATTTT. It codes for CAGSQDWGDPSTDTQYF.

This clonotype occurred a few times. This rearrangement joins TRBV7-2 to TRBJ1-5; 7 positions match TRBD1. The CDR3 is 15 amino acids. CDR1 and CDR2 (germline): SGHTA, FQGNSA. Trimming at V came to 3 bases and at J to 6 bases, leaving 8 bases not matched to a gene. The CDR3 DNA is TGTGCCAGCAGCTTGACCCAGACAGGGACTCAGCCCCAGCATTTT. This translates into CASSLTQTGTQPQHF.

V and J are TRBV6-2 or TRBV6-3 and TRBJ2-4; D may correspond to TRBD1 or TRBD2 (6 bases each). V lost 6 bases and J lost 3, with 24 bases in between. Germline values: CDR1 MNHEY, CDR2 SVGEGT. The CDR3 length is 18 residues. The CDR3 DNA reads TGTGCCAGCAGCCCAGTCCCTCAGGGGAGGACCGGCAAAAACATTCAGTACTTC. This gives the protein CASSPVPQGRTGKNIQYF.

This clonotype occurred a few times. The chain employs TRBV29-1 and TRBJ2-1, with 10 positions matching TRBD2. Germline V lookup: CDR1 SQVTM, CDR2 ANQGSEA. Trimming cost V 7 bases and J 5 bases; bases outside gene matches: 8. This CDR3 contains 14 residues. The CDR3 DNA sequence: TGCAGCGGGCAAGCGGGAGGGCTCCACAATGAGCAGTTCTTC. Protein: CSGQAGGLHNEQFF.

Many counts were recorded for this clonotype. This chain connects TRBV7-2 to TRBJ2-4, with a possible D match to TRBD1 (6 bases). The V gene's germline CDR1 is SGHTA and CDR2 FQGNSA. The V and J ends lost 0 bases and 4 bases respectively, with 7 bases between them. CDR3 length: 14 residues. The CDR3 bases are TGTGCCAGCAGCTTAGCACAGGGAAAAAACATTCAGTACTTC. Translation: CASSLAQGKNIQYF.